The clone carrying this T cell receptor (beta chain) was observed once. Its antigen is still unknown. The data were produced by immunoSEQ multiplex PCR, yet TCRdb's version contains in-frame clones alone and is incomplete. The data show about 180,000 clones, with 80% to 90% seen just once and roughly 4% held by the top ten. The data derive from a study of T cell responses to AZD1222 COVID-19 vaccine. General observations from the study: Spike-specific TCR breadth and depth both grew after two AZD1222 doses. Dominant CD4 TCR responses targeted spike regions 160-218 and 743-854.

The sequencing used peripheral blood, collected 28 days after the second dose of the MenACWY control vaccine. This TCR was recovered from an adult who received the MenACWY meningococcal vaccine as a control.

CDR3 loop: CAISDQAGRGQETQYF. CDR3 coding DNA: TGTGCCATCAGTGACCAAGCCGGACGGGGGCAAGAGACCCAGTACTTC. The rearrangement joins TRBV10-3 to TRBJ2-5, with D tentatively TRBD2 (6 bases). The length of the CDR3 is 16 residues. Germline lookup yields CDR1 ENHRY and CDR2 SYGVKD. The V end was cut by 3 bases, the J end by 2 bases, with 16 bases between.